This T cell receptor beta chain was observed in a study of blood T cell repertoires in COVID-19 (dated by TCRdb to 2018 to 2020). Regarding the study in general: Collaborator samples came from the United States, Italy and Spain and covered acute and convalescent phases of COVID-19. The dataset comprised deeply sampled blood TCRbeta repertoires from subjects exposed to, actively infected with, or recovered from COVID-19. The prospective study material was composed of cDNA or gDNA derived from T cells, B-cell-depleted T cells, or PBMCs. The repertoires were released in a freely available public database meant as a resource for research on the immune response to SARS-CoV-2. The sample metadata nearly always contained a de-identified subject ID, COVID-19 status, age in years and sex. Where available, HLA class I and class II types were taken from metadata supplied by the sample provider and were not determined by assay-based typing. The samples were drawn from the first 160 participants of the ongoing ImmuneRACE study and from 1,254 subjects provided by 6 global collaborators.

TCRbeta CDR3 regions were amplified from genomic DNA using the immunoSEQ Assay, a bias-controlled multiplex PCR. Turning to the authors' computational methods: Nucleated cell counts per sample were estimated from amplification of reference gene primers within the assay. Sequence reads were collapsed and filtered to measure the absolute abundance of every unique TCRbeta CDR3 rearrangement. Productive Simpson clonality was computed per sample as the square root of Simpson's diversity index over productive rearrangements. TCRdb mirrors the immuneACCESS table, restricted to in-frame sequences. Some clones are absent from its copies; in checked studies, under half trace to an unresolved V gene, and the reason for the others is unknown. The V and J calls and clone size come from that table; D and trimming were worked out from the DNA. The sample table records about 80,000 clones; approximately 80% of these occur just once. The ten largest clones capture 36% of the sample.

From the germline V gene (reference sequence), CDR1 is SEHNR and CDR2 is FQNEAQ. The CDR3 has 18 amino acids, counting the end cysteine and phenylalanine. The DNA shown is the 54-base CDR3, in frame from base 1. For this chain, trimming is 6 bases at the V end and 4 bases at the J end, and the number of junction bases without a gene match is 17. Collaborating institutions collected whole blood in K2EDTA tubes following their own protocols. For TCRbeta analysis, collaborators shipped samples in one of three forms: frozen whole blood, isolated PBMCs, or DNA extracted from either of those sample types. What the research found in general, with its limitations: Clinical and demographic metadata were provided uncurated, with the amount varying by source and participant.

This clone has only one observation. What this receptor recognizes is not known. No base-level quality is on record; no much larger clone is a single base apart. The sample comprised peripheral blood. The chain uses TRBV7-9 and TRBJ1-2, with 10 middle bases fitting TRBD1. The TCR was taken from a woman between 65 and 79 years old with acute or convalescent COVID-19. This receptor carries the CDR3 CASSSSNPRQGAPYGYTF. The nucleotide sequence is given as TGTGCCAGCAGTTCTTCCAACCCCCGACAGGGGGCGCCCTATGGCTACACCTTC.